The T cell receptor (beta chain) described here comes from a study of pediatric ulcerative colitis (dated by TCRdb to about 2019). About the full investigation: Of the ulcerative colitis patients, roughly seven had pancolitis and two had left-sided colitis, and histology in every patient was consistent with ulcerative colitis. From under ten newly diagnosed, treatment-naive pediatric ulcerative colitis patients and a few non-IBD control children, paired blood and rectal samples were collected. Using the Pediatric Ulcerative Colitis Activity Index, a couple of patients were classed as having mild disease, several as having moderate disease and three as having acute severe colitis.

V loses 3 bases at its end and J loses 0 bases; junction bases beyond the gene matches: 3. Reading the germline V gene gives CDR1 SGHTA and CDR2 FQGNSA. Inclusive of the bounding cysteine and phenylalanine, the CDR3 is 15 residues long. CDR3 DNA is the only sequence kept; it has 45 bases, read in frame from the first base. Of note for this clone: Which antigen it targets is not known. No much larger clonotype is one base removed from it; base qualities were not supplied.

Through the immunoSEQ TRB Survey service, multiplex V and J primers were used to amplify rearranged CDR3 beta regions from genomic DNA. To keep sequencing depth the same across samples, survey-level depth of up to 500,000 reads per sample was applied. The libraries were purified and pooled, then sequenced using Illumina technology. The original pipeline was this. Productive clonality, sample overlap, pairwise scatters, CDR3 beta length, V/D/J gene usage and productiveness were all assessed with the immunoSEQ online tools. Calculated diversity was the number of unique rearrangements divided by total templates times 100; Shannon and Simpson indices were also computed. Z-score normalized data were analyzed by principal component analysis with the R prcomp function and the ggbiplot package. Morisita's index was used to quantify the clonal overlap between blood and rectum within each subject. TCRdb carries this immuneACCESS record with in-frame sequences only. Its versions omit some clonotypes, under half of them owing to an unresolved V gene in the studies checked, with the rest unexplained. The V and J calls and clone size come from that table; D and trimming were worked out from the DNA. Within this sample are 11,000 to 15,000 clones, with about 90% of them counted one time only. Of the sample, 0.85% to 1% falls within the top ten clones.

What the work shows at the level of the full study, not this receptor alone: Autologous blood-rectal clonal overlap was significantly higher in ulcerative colitis patients than in controls, suggesting increased T cell trafficking to inflamed tissue. Features of the rectal repertoire distinguished controls, mild-moderate colitis patients and acute severe colitis patients, and in acute severe colitis rectal diversity was lower because of clonal expansions. A couple of rectal CDR3 clonotypes turned up in every ulcerative colitis patient but in none of the controls. The healthy control group was small, with only a handful of individuals. A couple of patients' blood samples yielded substantially fewer templates for technical reasons and were excluded from blood-rectal overlap analysis. Repertoires were derived from total lymphocyte DNA, so rare subsets such as regulatory T cells may have patterns not reflected.

No immunosuppressive medication had been given to the ulcerative colitis patients before the diagnostic colonoscopy. A blood sample was obtained concurrently with the colonoscopy. The Wizard kit (Promega) was used to extract genomic DNA from blood and intestinal samples. The V gene is TRBV7-2 and the J gene is TRBJ1-1; 8 junctional bases match TRBD1. The specimen was blood. This TCR came from a boy younger than 18 with moderate ulcerative colitis. The bases are TGTGCCAGCAGCTTCGCGACAGGGGTGAACACTGAAGCTTTCTTT. It encodes CASSFATGVNTEAFF.